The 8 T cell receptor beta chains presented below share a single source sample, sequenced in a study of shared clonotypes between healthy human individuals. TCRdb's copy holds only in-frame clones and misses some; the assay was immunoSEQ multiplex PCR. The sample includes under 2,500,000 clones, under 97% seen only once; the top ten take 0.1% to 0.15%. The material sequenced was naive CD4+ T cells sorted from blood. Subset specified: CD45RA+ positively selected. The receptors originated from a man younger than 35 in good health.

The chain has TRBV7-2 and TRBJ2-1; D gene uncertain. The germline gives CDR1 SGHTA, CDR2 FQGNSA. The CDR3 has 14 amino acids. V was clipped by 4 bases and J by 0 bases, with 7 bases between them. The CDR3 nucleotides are TGTGCCAGCAGCTATATTAGCTCCTACAATGAGCAGTTCTTC. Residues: CASSYISSYNEQFF.

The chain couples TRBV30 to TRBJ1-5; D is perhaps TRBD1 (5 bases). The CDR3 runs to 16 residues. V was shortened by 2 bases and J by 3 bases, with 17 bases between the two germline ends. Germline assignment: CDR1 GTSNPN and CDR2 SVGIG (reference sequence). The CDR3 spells CAWSPLGGGANQPQHF. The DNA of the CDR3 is TGTGCCTGGAGTCCCCTGGGGGGAGGGGCCAATCAGCCCCAGCATTTT. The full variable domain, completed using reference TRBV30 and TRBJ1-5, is SQTIHQWPATLVQPVGSPLSLECTVEGTSNPNLYWYRQAAGRGLQLLFYSVGIGQISSEVPQNLSASRPQDRQFILSSKKLLLSDSGFYLCAWSPLGGGANQPQHFGDGTRLSIL.

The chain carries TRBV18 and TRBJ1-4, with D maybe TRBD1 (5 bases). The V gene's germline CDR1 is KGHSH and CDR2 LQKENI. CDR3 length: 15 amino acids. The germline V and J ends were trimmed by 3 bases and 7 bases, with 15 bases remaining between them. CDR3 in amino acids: CASSPRRGDSEKLFF. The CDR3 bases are TGTGCCAGCTCACCGCGTAGGGGAGACAGTGAAAAACTGTTTTTT.

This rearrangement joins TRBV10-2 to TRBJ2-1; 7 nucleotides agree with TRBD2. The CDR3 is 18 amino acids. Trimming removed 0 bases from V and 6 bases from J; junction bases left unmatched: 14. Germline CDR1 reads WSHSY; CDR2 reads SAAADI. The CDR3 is CASSESPLLASTRNEQFF. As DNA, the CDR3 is TGCGCCAGCAGTGAGTCCCCTCTACTAGCGTCAACTCGCAATGAGCAGTTCTTC.

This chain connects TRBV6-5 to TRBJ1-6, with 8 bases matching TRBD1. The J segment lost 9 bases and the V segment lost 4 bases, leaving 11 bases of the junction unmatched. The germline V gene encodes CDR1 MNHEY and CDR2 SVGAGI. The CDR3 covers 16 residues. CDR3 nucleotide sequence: TGTGCCAGCAGTTCCCGGACAGGGCCTCTAGGTTCACCCCTCCACTTT. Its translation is CASSSRTGPLGSPLHF.

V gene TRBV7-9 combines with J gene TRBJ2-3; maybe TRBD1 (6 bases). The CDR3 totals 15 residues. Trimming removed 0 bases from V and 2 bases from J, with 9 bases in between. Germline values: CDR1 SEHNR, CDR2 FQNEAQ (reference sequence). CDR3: CASSLARQVTDTQYF. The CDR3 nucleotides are TGTGCCAGCAGCTTAGCCAGACAGGTCACAGATACGCAGTATTTT.

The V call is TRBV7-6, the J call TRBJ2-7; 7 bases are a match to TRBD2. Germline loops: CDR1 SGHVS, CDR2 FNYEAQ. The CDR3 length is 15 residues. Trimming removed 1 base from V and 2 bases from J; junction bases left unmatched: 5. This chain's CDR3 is CASSLVTGGTYEQYF. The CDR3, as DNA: TGTGCCAGCAGCTTAGTAACGGGGGGTACCTACGAGCAGTACTTC.

CDR3 nucleotides: TGTGCCAGCAGCCACCGAGGGCTAGCGGCAGAGACCCAGTACTTC. Amino acid sequence: CASSHRGLAAETQYF. The chain employs TRBV5-8 and TRBJ2-5, with 7 positions matching TRBD2. Germline CDR1 SGHTS, CDR2 YDEGEE. V was pared by 4 bases and J by 4 bases, with 10 bases of the junction left unmatched. This CDR3 contains 15 residues.